Many counts were recorded for the clone carrying this T cell receptor (beta chain). Its antigen remains unidentified. This specimen comes from a study of identical twins. Broader study findings: Monozygotic twin pairs showed more out-of-frame TCR alpha sharing than models estimated. Abundant beta clonotypes from cord blood bore fewer insertions; memory repertoires lacked this pattern.

V dropped 5 bases and J dropped 6; count of bases not matched to a gene: 6. The CDR3 has 13 residues. Germline lookup yields CDR1 SEHNR and CDR2 FQNEAQ (reference sequence). From the 5' RACE reads, TCRdb called clonotypes with MiXCR, one entry per CDR3 protein. The table has 550,000 to 700,000 distinct CDR3 sequences, approximately 9.6% seen once. This same sample was also taken into another study, of yellow fever vaccine responses in identical twins.

The sample consisted of PBMCs. The V gene is TRBV7-9, the J gene TRBJ1-1; 7 nucleotides agree with TRBD1. The sequence was collected from a woman aged 18 to 35 in good health. Here the CDR3 DNA reads TGTGCCAGCAGCGAGACAGGGCGCCCTGAAGCTTTCTTT. This sequence encodes CASSETGRPEAFF.